One sample yielded the 4 T cell receptor beta chains listed below, sequenced in a study of blood T cell repertoires in COVID-19. The data were produced by immunoSEQ multiplex PCR, yet TCRdb's version contains in-frame clones alone and is incomplete. Of 100,000 to 150,000 clones listed, 88% are singletons. Sequencing was performed on peripheral blood. All receptors derive from a human donor in a cohort sampled during active COVID-19.

This chain links TRBV10-2 with TRBJ2-7, with 7 bases aligning to TRBD1. V trimming: 4 bases; J trimming: 3 bases; junction bases outside the gene matches: 3. Per germline, CDR1 WSHSY and CDR2 SAAADI. This CDR3 spans 13 amino acids. The CDR3 protein is CASSGQGDYEQYF. The CDR3 nucleotides are TGCGCCAGCAGTGGACAGGGTGACTACGAGCAGTACTTC.

The J gene is TRBJ1-5, the V gene TRBV28; 8 bases agree with TRBD1. The CDR3 sequence is 16 residues long. Germline CDR1 reads MDHEN; CDR2 reads SYDVKM. Germline trimming cut 6 bases from V and 1 base from J; bases unmatched to any gene: 8. CDR3 bases: TGTGCCAGCAGCCAAAAAGGACAGGGCAGCAATCAGCCCCAGCATTTT. Translating it yields CASSQKGQGSNQPQHF.

V gene TRBV7-2 combines with J gene TRBJ2-7; D not resolved. Trimming took off 4 bases at V and 7 bases at J, with 11 bases between the two ends. Germline loops: CDR1 SGHTA, CDR2 FQGNSA. CDR3 size: 12 residues. The CDR3 spells CASSSGPREQYF. Written as DNA, the CDR3 is TGTGCCAGCAGCTCGGGTCCCCGGGAGCAGTACTTC.

V and J are TRBV29-1 and TRBJ2-7, with 7 bases fitting TRBD1. Germline CDR1 SQVTM, CDR2 ANQGSEA. The CDR3 consists of 16 residues. J was trimmed by 5 bases and V by 4 bases; bases with no gene match: 17. The CDR3 protein is CSVVDRSFKPFDEQYF. CDR3 DNA: TGCAGCGTTGTGGACAGGTCATTCAAACCCTTCGACGAGCAGTACTTC.